The table lists the clone carrying this TCR beta chain with a few counts. This entry belongs to a study of blood T cell repertoires in COVID-19. The CDR3 spans 16 residues. From germline, CDR1 is SGHRS and CDR2 YFSETQ. Losses at the gene ends were 7 bases for V and 4 bases for J; bases not matched to a gene: 8. The authors' processing: Cell counts per sample came from amplifying reference gene primers. Here immunoSEQ multiplex PCR was the method, and the copy in TCRdb shows in-frame clones only, minus some. V, J and clone size were drawn from that table, and D and trimming were deduced from the DNA. The sample includes more than 85,000 clones, about 81% of them seen just once.

This chain uses TRBV5-1 with TRBJ2-3; 14 bases are shared with TRBD2. The TCR comes from a man in his 60s with acute or convalescent COVID-19. Input material: peripheral blood. The CDR3 DNA is TGCGCCAGCTGGTTGGGACTAGCGGGGGACCCAGATACGCAGTATTTT. Translated, it gives CASWLGLAGDPDTQYF.